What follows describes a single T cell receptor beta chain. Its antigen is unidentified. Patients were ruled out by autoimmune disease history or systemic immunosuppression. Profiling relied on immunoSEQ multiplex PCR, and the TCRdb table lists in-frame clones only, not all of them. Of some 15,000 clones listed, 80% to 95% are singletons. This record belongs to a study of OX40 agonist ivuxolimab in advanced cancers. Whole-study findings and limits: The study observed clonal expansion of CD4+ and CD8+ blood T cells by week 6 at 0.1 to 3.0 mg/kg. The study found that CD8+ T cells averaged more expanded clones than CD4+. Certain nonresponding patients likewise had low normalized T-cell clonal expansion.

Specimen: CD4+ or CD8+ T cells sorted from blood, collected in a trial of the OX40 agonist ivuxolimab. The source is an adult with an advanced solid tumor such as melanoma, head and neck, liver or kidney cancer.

The CDR3, as DNA: TGTGCCAGCAGTCTATCAAAGGCGGAGCCCCAAGAGACCCAGTACTTC. Translation gives CASSLSKAEPQETQYF. This sequence joins TRBV28 and TRBJ2-5; D is unclear. This CDR3 has 16 amino acids. Deletions cut 5 bases from V and 1 base from J, with 17 bases between. Per the germline V gene, CDR1 is MDHEN and CDR2 is SYDVKM.